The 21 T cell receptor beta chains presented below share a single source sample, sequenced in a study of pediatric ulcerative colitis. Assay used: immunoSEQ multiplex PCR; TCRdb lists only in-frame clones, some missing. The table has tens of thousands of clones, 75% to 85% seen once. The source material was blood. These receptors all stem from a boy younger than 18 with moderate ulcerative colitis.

The CDR3 region has the DNA TGTGCCTGGAGTGCACAGACAGGTTTCTATGGCTACACCTTC. Amino acids: CAWSAQTGFYGYTF. V gene TRBV30 combines with J gene TRBJ1-2; maybe TRBD1 (6 bases). The length of the CDR3 is 14 residues. In germline, CDR1 is GTSNPN, CDR2 SVGIG (reference sequence). Trimming took 1 base from V and 4 from J, leaving 13 bases between them.

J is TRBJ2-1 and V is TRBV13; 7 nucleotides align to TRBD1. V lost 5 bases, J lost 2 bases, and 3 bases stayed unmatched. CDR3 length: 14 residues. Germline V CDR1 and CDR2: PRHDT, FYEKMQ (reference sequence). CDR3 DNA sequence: TGTGCCAGCAGCCCTGGACAGGCCTACAATGAGCAGTTCTTC. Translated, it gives CASSPGQAYNEQFF.

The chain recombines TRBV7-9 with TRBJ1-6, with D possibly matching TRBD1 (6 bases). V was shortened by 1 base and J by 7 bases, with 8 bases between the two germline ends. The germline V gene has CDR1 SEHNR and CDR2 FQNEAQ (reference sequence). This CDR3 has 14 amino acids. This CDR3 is CASSLGTANSPLHF. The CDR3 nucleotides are TGTGCCAGCAGCTTAGGGACAGCGAATTCACCCCTCCACTTT.

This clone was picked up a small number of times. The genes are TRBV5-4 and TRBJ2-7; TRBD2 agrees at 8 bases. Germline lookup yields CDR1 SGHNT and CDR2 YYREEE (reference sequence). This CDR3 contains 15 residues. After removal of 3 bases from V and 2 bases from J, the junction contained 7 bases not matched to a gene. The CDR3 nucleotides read TGTGCCAGCAGCTGGGGGGGTAGCGGGACCTACGAGCAGTACTTC. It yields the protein CASSWGGSGTYEQYF.

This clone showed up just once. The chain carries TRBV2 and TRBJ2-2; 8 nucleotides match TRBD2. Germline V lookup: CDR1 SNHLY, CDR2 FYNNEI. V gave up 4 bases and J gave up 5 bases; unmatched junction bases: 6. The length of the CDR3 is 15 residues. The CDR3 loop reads CASSAGTSRTGELFF. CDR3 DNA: TGTGCCAGCAGTGCGGGGACTAGTCGAACCGGGGAGCTGTTTTTT.

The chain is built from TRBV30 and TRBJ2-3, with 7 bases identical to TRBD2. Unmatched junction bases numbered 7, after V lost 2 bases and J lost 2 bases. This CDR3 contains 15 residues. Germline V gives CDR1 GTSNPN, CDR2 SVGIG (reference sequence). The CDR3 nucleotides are TGTGCCTGGAGTCGGCCTAGCGGTCTCACAGATACGCAGTATTTT. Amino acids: CAWSRPSGLTDTQYF.

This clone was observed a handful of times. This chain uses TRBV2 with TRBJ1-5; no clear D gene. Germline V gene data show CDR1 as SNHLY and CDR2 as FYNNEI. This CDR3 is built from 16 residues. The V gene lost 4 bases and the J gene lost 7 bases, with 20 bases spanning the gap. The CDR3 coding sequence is TGTGCCAGCAGTGGTGAAGGTCACCTCAAAGGGCAGCCCCAGCATTTT. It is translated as CASSGEGHLKGQPQHF. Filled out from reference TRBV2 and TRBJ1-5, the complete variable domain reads EPEVTQTPSHQVTQMGQEVILRCVPISNHLYFYWYRQILGQKVEFLVSFYNNEISEKSEIFDDQFSVERPDGSNFTLKIRSTKLEDSAMYFCASSGEGHLKGQPQHFGDGTRLSIL.

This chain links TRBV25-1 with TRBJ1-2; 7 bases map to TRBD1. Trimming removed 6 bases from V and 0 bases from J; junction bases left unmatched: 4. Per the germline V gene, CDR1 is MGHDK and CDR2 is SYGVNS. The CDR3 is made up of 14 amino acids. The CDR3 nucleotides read TGTGCCAGCAGCCGGGACAGATCTAACTATGGCTACACCTTC. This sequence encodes CASSRDRSNYGYTF.

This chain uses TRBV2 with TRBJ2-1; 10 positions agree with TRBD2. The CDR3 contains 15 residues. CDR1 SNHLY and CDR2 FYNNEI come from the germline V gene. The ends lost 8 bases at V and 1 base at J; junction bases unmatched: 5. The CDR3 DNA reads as TGTGCCAGCGTCGAACTAGCGGGGTCCTACAATGAGCAGTTCTTC. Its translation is CASVELAGSYNEQFF.

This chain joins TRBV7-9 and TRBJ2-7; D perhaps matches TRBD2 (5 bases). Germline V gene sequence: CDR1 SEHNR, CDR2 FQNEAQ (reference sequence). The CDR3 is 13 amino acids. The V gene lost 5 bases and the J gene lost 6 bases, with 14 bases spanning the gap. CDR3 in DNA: TGTGCCAGCAGCCCTTCGGGAAGTTTCGAGCAGTACTTC. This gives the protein CASSPSGSFEQYF. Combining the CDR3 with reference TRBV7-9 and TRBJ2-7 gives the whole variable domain DTGVSQNPRHKITKRGQNVTFRCDPISEHNRLYWYRQTLGQGPEFLTYFQNEAQLEKSRLLSDRFSAERPKGSFSTLEIQRTEQGDSAMYLCASSPSGSFEQYFGPGTRLTVT.

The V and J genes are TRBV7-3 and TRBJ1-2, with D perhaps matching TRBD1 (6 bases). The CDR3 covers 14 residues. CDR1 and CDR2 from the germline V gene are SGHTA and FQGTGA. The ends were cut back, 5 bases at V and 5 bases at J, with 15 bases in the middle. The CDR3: CASSGAGGAYGYTF. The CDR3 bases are TGTGCCAGCAGCGGTGCGGGGGGCGCTTATGGCTACACCTTC.

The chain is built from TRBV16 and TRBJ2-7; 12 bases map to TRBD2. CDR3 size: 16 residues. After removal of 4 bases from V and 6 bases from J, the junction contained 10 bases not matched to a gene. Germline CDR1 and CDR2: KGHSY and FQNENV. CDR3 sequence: CASSRASGRARGEQYF. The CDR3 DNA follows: TGTGCCAGCAGCCGAGCTAGCGGGAGGGCCAGAGGCGAGCAGTACTTC.

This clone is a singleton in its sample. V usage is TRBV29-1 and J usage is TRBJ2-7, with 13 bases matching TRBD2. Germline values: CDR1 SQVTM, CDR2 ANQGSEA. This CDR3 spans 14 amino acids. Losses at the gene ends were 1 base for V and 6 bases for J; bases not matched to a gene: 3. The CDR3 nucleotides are TGCAGCGTTGAAGCACTAGCGGGGGGGCGCGAGCAGTACTTC. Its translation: CSVEALAGGREQYF.

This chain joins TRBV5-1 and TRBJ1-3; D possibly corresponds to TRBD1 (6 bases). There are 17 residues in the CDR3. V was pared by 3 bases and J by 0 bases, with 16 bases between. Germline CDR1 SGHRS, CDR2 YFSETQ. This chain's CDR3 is CASSSLPGGLSGNTIYF. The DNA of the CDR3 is TGCGCCAGCAGCTCACTCCCCGGGGGGCTCTCTGGAAACACCATATATTTT.

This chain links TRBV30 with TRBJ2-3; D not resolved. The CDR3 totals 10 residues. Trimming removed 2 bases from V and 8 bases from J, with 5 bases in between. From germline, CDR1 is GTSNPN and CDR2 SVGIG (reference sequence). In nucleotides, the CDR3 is TGTGCCTGGAGTCTGGGTACGCAGTATTTT. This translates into CAWSLGTQYF. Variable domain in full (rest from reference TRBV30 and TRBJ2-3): SQTIHQWPATLVQPVGSPLSLECTVEGTSNPNLYWYRQAAGRGLQLLFYSVGIGQISSEVPQNLSASRPQDRQFILSSKKLLLSDSGFYLCAWSLGTQYFGPGTRLTVL.

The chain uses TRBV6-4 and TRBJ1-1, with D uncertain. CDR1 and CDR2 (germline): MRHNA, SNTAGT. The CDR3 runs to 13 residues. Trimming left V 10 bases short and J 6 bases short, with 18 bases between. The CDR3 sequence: CATTKTLDSEAFF. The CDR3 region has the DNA TGTGCCACCACAAAGACACTAGACTCTGAAGCTTTCTTT.

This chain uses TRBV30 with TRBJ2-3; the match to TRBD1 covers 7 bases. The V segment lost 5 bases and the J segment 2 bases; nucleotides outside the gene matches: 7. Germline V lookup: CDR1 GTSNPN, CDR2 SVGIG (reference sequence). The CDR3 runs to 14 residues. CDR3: CAWCDRAITDTQYF. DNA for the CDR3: TGTGCCTGGTGCGACAGGGCGATCACAGATACGCAGTATTTT.

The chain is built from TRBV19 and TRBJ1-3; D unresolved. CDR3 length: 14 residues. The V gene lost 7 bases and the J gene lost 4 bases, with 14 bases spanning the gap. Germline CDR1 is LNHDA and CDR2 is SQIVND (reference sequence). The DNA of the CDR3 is TGTGCCAGTAAAGGGCCCACCCCCGGAAACACCATATATTTT. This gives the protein CASKGPTPGNTIYF.

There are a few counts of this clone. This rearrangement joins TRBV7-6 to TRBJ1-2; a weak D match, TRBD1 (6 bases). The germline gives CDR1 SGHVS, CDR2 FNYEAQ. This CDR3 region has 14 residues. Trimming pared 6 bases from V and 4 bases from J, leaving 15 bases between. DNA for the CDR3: TGTGCCAGCAGTCAGACACCGGGGGCCTATGGCTACACCTTC. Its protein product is CASSQTPGAYGYTF.

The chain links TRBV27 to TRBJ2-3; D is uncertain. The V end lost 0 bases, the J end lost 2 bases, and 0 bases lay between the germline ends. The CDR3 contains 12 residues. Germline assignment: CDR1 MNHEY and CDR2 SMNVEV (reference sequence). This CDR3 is CASSLSTDTQYF. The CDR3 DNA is TGTGCCAGCAGTTTATCCACAGATACGCAGTATTTT.

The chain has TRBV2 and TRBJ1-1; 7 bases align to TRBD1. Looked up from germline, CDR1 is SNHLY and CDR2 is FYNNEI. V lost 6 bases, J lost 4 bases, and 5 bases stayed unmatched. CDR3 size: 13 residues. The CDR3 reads CASSTGATTEAFF. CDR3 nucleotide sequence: TGTGCCAGCAGCACAGGGGCCACCACTGAAGCTTTCTTT.